This T cell receptor beta chain comes out of a study of blood T cell repertoires in COVID-19. Study-level information: COVID-19 samples, acute and convalescent, were from the United States, Italy and Spain.

In the original workflow: Estimation of nucleated cell counts was performed using reference gene primer amplification. Generated by immunoSEQ multiplex PCR, the TCRdb table keeps only in-frame clones and is missing some. V and J calls plus clone size are reproduced from that table; the DNA served to infer D and trimming. The sample shows some 170,000 clones, approximately 78% of them seen only once. This CDR3 spans 17 amino acids. The V gene's germline CDR1 is SGHRS and CDR2 YFSETQ. V gave up 0 bases and J gave up 1 base; unmatched junction bases: 5. This TCR was sampled from a human donor in a cohort sampled during active COVID-19. Material: peripheral blood. The chain employs TRBV5-1 and TRBJ2-5; 11 nucleotides align to TRBD2. The CDR3 spells CASSLGLAGTTQETQYF. The CDR3 DNA follows: TGCGCCAGCAGCTTGGGACTAGCGGGAACTACCCAAGAGACCCAGTACTTC.